This T cell receptor (beta chain) was identified in a study of cytomegalovirus exposure and HLA in healthy donors. Overall study results and limits: The authors reported that TCR beta sequences could predict HLA-A and HLA-B alleles. These predictions were accurate for most subjects in the first cohort. Later analysis found that TCR beta chains associated with HLA were more clonally expanded than other, equally common chains.

CDR3 length equals 16 residues. J was trimmed by 8 bases and V by 7 bases; bases with no gene match: 19. The germline V gene encodes CDR1 MNHEY and CDR2 SMNVEV (reference sequence). Researchers ran the PCR with 60 Vbeta and 13 Jbeta primers. In the authors' workflow: The count from a later analysis was roughly 80 million unique TCR beta chains, approximately 9.9 million of them shared. Clones were read by immunoSEQ multiplex PCR, and TCRdb kept only the in-frame ones, dropping some. The V and J calls and the clone size are those of that table, but D and trimming were determined from the DNA. In the table there are some 190,000 clones, approximately 87% of which are singletons. Comments on this clone: As yet, its antigen is unknown.

The sequence came from a young man in good health and CMV-seronegative. The rearrangement uses TRBV27 and TRBJ1-2; 7 positions match TRBD1. The source material was PBMCs. The CDR3 reads CASKGGSGRDSGGYTF. Written as DNA, the CDR3 is TGTGCCAGCAAGGGTGGGTCGGGTAGGGACAGCGGCGGCTACACCTTC.